This TCR beta chain came from a study of blood T cell repertoires in COVID-19. The overall study: Italy, Spain and the United States were the sources of the convalescent and acute COVID-19 samples.

V was clipped by 2 bases and J by 7 bases, with 8 bases between them. The CDR3 runs to 13 residues. Per the germline V gene, CDR1 is LGHDT and CDR2 is YNNKEL (reference sequence). TCRdb's copy holds only in-frame clones and misses some; the assay was immunoSEQ multiplex PCR. The sample yields roughly 88,000 clones, under 95% seen once. The sample was peripheral blood. The chain employs TRBV3-1 (or the pseudogene TRBV3-2) and TRBJ1-4, with D unresolved. This clonotype originated in a woman between 50 and 59 years old in a cohort sampled during active COVID-19. CDR3 loop: CASSQLRGEKLFF. CDR3 sequence (DNA): TGTGCCAGCAGCCAATTACGGGGTGAAAAACTGTTTTTT.